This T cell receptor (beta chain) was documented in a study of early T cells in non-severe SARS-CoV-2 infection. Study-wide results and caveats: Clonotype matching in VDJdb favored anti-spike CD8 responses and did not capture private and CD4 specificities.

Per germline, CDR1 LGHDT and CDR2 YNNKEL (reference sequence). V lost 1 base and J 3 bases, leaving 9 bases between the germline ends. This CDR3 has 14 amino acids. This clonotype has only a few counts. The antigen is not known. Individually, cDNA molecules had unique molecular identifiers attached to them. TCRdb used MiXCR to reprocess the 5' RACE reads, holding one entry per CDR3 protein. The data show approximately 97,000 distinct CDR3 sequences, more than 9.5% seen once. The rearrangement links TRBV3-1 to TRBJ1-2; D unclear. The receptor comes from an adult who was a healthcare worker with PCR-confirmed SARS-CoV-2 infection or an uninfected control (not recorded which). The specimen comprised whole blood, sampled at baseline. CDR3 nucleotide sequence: TGTGCCAGCAGCCAAGTTGCAGGCGACTATGGCTACACCTTC. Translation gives CASSQVAGDYGYTF.